This note documents a single T cell receptor beta chain sequence. Its antigen is not identified. The PCR contained 60 Vbeta and 13 Jbeta primers. Clones were read by immunoSEQ multiplex PCR, and TCRdb kept only the in-frame ones, dropping some. The table lists 130,000 or so clones, about 77% of them singletons. This entry comes from a study of cytomegalovirus exposure and HLA in healthy donors. Broader study findings: The sole available immune exposure information was CMV serostatus. Cytomegalovirus-associated TCR beta chains were listed, numbering 150 to 200. There were several of the most significant clusters that appeared linked to common viral pathogens in a later analysis. When a later analysis was performed, an Asian-associated ancestry cluster reportedly had fewer N-insertions than the roughly 700-donor mean.

Germline V gene data show CDR1 as MNHNS and CDR2 as SASEGT. The CDR3 is 14 amino acids. V was cut by 1 base and J by 2 bases, with 6 bases left in between. This TCR came from a female donor in good health and CMV-seronegative. The chain employs TRBV6-1 and TRBJ1-5; D not resolved. Material for sequencing was PBMCs. The CDR3 sequence: CASSEVGGNQPQHF. For the CDR3, the DNA is TGTGCCAGCAGTGAAGTAGGAGGCAATCAGCCCCAGCATTTT.